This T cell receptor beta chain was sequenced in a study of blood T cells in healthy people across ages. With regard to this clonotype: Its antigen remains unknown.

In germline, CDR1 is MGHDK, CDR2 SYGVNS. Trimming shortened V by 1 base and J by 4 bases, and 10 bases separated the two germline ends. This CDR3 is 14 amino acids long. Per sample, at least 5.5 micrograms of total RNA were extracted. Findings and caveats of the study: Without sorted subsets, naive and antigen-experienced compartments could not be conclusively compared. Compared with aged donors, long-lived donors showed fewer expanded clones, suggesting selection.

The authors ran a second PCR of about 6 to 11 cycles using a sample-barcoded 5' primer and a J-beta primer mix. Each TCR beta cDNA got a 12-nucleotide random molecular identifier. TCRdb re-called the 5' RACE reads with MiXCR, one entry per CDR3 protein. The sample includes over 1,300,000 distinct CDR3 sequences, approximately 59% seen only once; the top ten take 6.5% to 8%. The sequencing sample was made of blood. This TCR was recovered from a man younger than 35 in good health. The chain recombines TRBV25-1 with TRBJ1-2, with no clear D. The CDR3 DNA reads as TGTGCCAGCAGTGAATTTGCGGCTAGCTATGGCTACACCTTC. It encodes CASSEFAASYGYTF.